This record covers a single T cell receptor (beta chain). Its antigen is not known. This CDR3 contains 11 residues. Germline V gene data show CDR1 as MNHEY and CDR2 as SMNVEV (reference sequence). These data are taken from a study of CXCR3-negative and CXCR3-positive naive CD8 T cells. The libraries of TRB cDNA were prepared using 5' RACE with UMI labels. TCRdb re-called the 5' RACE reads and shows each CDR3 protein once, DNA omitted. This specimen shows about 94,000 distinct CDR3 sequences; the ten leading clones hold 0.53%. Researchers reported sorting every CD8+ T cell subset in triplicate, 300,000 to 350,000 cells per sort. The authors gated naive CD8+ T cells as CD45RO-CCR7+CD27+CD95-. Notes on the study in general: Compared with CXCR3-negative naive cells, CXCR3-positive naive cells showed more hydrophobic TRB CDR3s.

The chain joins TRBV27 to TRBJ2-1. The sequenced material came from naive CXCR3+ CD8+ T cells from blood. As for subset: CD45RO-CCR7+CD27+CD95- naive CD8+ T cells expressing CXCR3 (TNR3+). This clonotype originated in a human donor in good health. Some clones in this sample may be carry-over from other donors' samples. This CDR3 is CASSWNNEQFF.